The entry below describes one TCR beta chain. This specimen belongs to a study of T-cell reconstitution after alpha-beta-depleted transplantation in children. The junction had 6 bases not matched to a gene; V was cut back by 3 bases and J by 3 bases. The CDR3 is made up of 14 amino acids. In germline, CDR1 is DFQATT, CDR2 SNEGSKA (reference sequence). The TCRbeta library was prepared with unique molecular identifiers. A single record per CDR3 protein comes from TCRdb applying MiXCR to the PCR reads. The data hold roughly 610,000 distinct CDR3 sequences, with 10% to 13% observed a single time. Sequences were derived from PBMCs from the stem cell graft donor, sampled from the stem cell graft. The rearrangement links TRBV20-1 to TRBJ1-1; 8 positions match TRBD1. The TCR originated in a human donor who donated a stem cell graft to a child with acute myeloid leukemia. The chain's CDR3 is CSARGGQVHTEAFF. For the CDR3, the DNA is TGCAGTGCTAGGGGGGGACAGGTACACACTGAAGCTTTCTTT.